A selection of T cell receptor beta chains follows, all from one sample in a study of blood T cell repertoires in COVID-19. Using immunoSEQ multiplex PCR, the repertoire was profiled, and TCRdb retains in-frame clones only, with some absent. The data contain approximately 500,000 clones, 85% to 90% of them singletons. Material for sequencing was PBMCs or T cells enriched from blood (not recorded which). Source of these receptors: a woman aged 40 to 50 who had recovered from COVID-19. CDR3s include the opening cysteine and the closing phenylalanine or tryptophan. A D gene is named only where the DNA matches it firmly.

j_gene,d_gene,v_gene,CDR3nt,CDR3aa
TRBJ2-4,-,TRBV18,TGTGCCAGCTCACAGAGACAAATGGACATTCAGTACTTC,CASSQRQMDIQYF
TRBJ1-1,TRBD1,TRBV6-2/TRBV6-3,TGTGCCAGCAGTTGGGACAGGGTTTTTGACACTGAAGCTTTCTTT,CASSWDRVFDTEAFF
TRBJ2-1,TRBD2,TRBV4-3,TGCGCCAGCAGCCAAGACGTCCGGACTAGCGGTTCCGGGCAGTTCTTC,CASSQDVRTSGSGQFF
TRBJ2-1,-,TRBV6-5,TGTGCCAGCAGGTCCCGGTTGGGCGGGAACAATGAGCAGTTCTTC,CASRSRLGGNNEQFF
TRBJ2-1,TRBD1,TRBV10-2,TGCGCCAGCAGTGGATATACCGGGACAGGGGGGGACAATGAGCAGTTCTTC,CASSGYTGTGGDNEQFF
TRBJ1-5,-,TRBV27,TGTGCCAGCAGTAGGGGGGGGCCCCAGCATTTT,CASSRGGPQHF
TRBJ1-2,TRBD1,TRBV18,TGTGCCAGCTCACCAGGCACAGGGGATACCTATGGCTACACCTTC,CASSPGTGDTYGYTF
TRBJ1-4,TRBD1,TRBV10-3,TGTGCCATTGGACAGGGGGCAGAAACTAATGAAAAACTGTTTTTT,CAIGQGAETNEKLFF
TRBJ2-7,TRBD2,TRBV7-9,TGTGCCAGCAGCTCCGTTATGACTAGCGGGTACGAGCAGTACTTC,CASSSVMTSGYEQYF
TRBJ2-7,-,TRBV19,TGTGCCAGTAGTAGGGGGACACAGACCTACGAGCAGTACTTC,CASSRGTQTYEQYF
TRBJ1-2,TRBD1,TRBV10-2,TGCGCCAGCAGTGGGCCCGACAGGGGGCGGGCTGGCTACACCTTC,CASSGPDRGRAGYTF